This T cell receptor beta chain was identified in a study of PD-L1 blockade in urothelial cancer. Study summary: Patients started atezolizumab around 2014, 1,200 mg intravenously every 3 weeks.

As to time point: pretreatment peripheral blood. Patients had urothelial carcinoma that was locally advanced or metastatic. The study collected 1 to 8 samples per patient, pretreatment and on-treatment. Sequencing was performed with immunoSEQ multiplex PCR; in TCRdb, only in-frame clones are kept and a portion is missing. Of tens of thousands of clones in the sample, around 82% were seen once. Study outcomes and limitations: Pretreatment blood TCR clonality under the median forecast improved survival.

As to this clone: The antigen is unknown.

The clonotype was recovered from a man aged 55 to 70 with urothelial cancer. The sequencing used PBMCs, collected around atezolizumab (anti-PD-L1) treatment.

The CDR3 DNA reads TGTGCCAGCAGTCCCAAGCGGGGAAGCTCCTACAATGAGCAGTTCTTC. It codes for CASSPKRGSSYNEQFF. The rearrangement joins TRBV11-3 to TRBJ2-1; 7 positions agree with TRBD2. J was trimmed by 0 bases and V by 6 bases; bases with no gene match: 8. CDR1 is SGHNT and CDR2 is YENEEA in the germline V gene. This CDR3 spans 16 amino acids.